Below, 21 T cell receptor beta chains from the same sample are listed, as sequenced in a study of Tregs in tolerant kidney transplant recipients. Repertoires were generated with immunoSEQ multiplex PCR, while TCRdb's copy carries only in-frame clones and drops some. The sample includes hundreds of thousands of clones, approximately 84% of them seen just once. Sequencing was done on a sample of CD4+ T cells from blood. The receptors were gathered from a human donor in good health.

This chain connects TRBV7-3 to TRBJ2-3, with D possibly being TRBD2 (5 bases). The CDR3 extends over 13 amino acids. CDR1 is SGHTA and CDR2 is FQGTGA in the germline V gene. Trimming took off 2 bases at V and 5 bases at J, with 8 bases between the two ends. The CDR3 here is CASSLVRGDTQYF. Here the CDR3 DNA reads TGTGCCAGCAGCTTAGTTCGGGGAGATACGCAGTATTTT.

The chain carries TRBV5-4 and TRBJ2-7; possible D gene TRBD2, 6 bases. The CDR3 has 13 residues. Trimming took 3 bases from V and 2 from J, leaving 9 bases between them. The germline V gene encodes CDR1 SGHNT and CDR2 YYREEE (reference sequence). CDR3 bases: TGTGCCAGCAGCTCCGGGGGACCCTACGAGCAGTACTTC. It translates to CASSSGGPYEQYF.

J is TRBJ1-1 and V is TRBV7-8; 7 bases fit TRBD1. Germline lookup yields CDR1 SGHVS and CDR2 FQNEAQ. The CDR3 runs 15 residues. V trimming: 2 bases; J trimming: 4 bases; junction bases outside the gene matches: 7. The CDR3 spells CASSLSRGQGTEAFF. CDR3 DNA: TGTGCCAGCAGCTTAAGTAGGGGGCAAGGCACTGAAGCTTTCTTT.

This chain uses TRBV5-4 with TRBJ1-2; maybe TRBD1 (5 bases). Germline V gene data show CDR1 as SGHNT and CDR2 as YYREEE (reference sequence). The CDR3 is made up of 12 amino acids. Trimming took off 0 bases at V and 7 bases at J, with 7 bases between the two ends. CDR3 amino acids: CASSLATGGYTF. The CDR3 DNA is TGTGCCAGCAGCTTGGCCACAGGTGGCTACACCTTC. The full variable domain, in which reference TRBV5-4 and TRBJ1-2 provide the parts outside the CDR3, is ETGVTQSPTHLIKTRGQQVTLRCSSQSGHNTVSWYQQALGQGPQFIFQYYREEENGRGNFPPRFSGLQFPNYSSELNVNALELDDSALYLCASSLATGGYTFGSGTRLTVV.

The rearrangement uses TRBV6-5 and TRBJ1-1; maybe TRBD1 (5 bases). The germline V gene encodes CDR1 MNHEY and CDR2 SVGAGI. The CDR3 consists of 16 residues. Between the trimmed V and J ends, which lost 0 bases and 8 bases, there was a span of 19 bases. The CDR3 DNA follows: TGTGCCAGCAGTTACTCTTCGGGGGTACCTGCCACCGAAGCTTTCTTT. Translated, it gives CASSYSSGVPATEAFF.

The rearrangement links TRBV5-1 to TRBJ2-6; D gene uncertain. The CDR3 has 15 residues. The V gene's germline CDR1 is SGHRS and CDR2 YFSETQ. Trimming left V 0 bases short and J 2 bases short, with 6 bases between. CDR3 amino acids: CASSLGLTGANVLTF. The CDR3 nucleotides are TGCGCCAGCAGCTTGGGTCTAACTGGGGCCAACGTCCTGACTTTC.

This clone was seen a handful of times. The chain combines TRBV10-1 with TRBJ1-1; D gene uncertain. Germline lookup yields CDR1 WNHNN and CDR2 SYGVQD (reference sequence). This CDR3 is built from 13 residues. V gave up 2 bases and J gave up 1 base, with 5 bases separating them. CDR3: CASSEQANTEAFF. In DNA, the CDR3 is TGCGCCAGCAGTGAGCAGGCGAACACTGAAGCTTTCTTT.

This sequence joins TRBV7-2 and TRBJ1-5; TRBD1 matches at 8 bases. CDR1 is SGHTA, CDR2 FQGNSA, per germline. Trimming took 1 base from V and 4 from J; bases not matched to a gene: 0. The CDR3 loop spans 14 amino acids. CDR3 nucleotides: TGTGCCAGCAGCTTAGGACAGGGGAATCAGCCCCAGCATTTT. It specifies CASSLGQGNQPQHF.

The chain uses TRBV5-4 and TRBJ1-1; D is unresolved. V was shortened by 0 bases and J by 0 bases, with 12 bases between the two germline ends. Germline values: CDR1 SGHNT, CDR2 YYREEE (reference sequence). This CDR3 has 16 amino acids. The CDR3 DNA follows: TGTGCCAGCAGCTTGGGAAGTCGTCAGCTGAACACTGAAGCTTTCTTT. This encodes CASSLGSRQLNTEAFF.

The chain joins TRBV27 to TRBJ2-1, with 14 bases matching TRBD2. The CDR3 extends over 17 amino acids. Losses at the gene ends were 5 bases for V and 7 bases for J; bases not matched to a gene: 10. Germline V gene lookup returns CDR1 MNHEY and CDR2 SMNVEV (reference sequence). CDR3: CASSRNPGLAGENEQFF. In DNA, the CDR3 is TGTGCCAGCAGTCGCAATCCGGGACTAGCGGGAGAAAATGAGCAGTTCTTC.

As DNA, the CDR3 is TGTGCCAGCAGTTACTCGACGGGGGTTCACACTGAAGCTTTCTTT. The encoded protein is CASSYSTGVHTEAFF. The rearrangement links TRBV6-5 to TRBJ1-1; D perhaps matches TRBD1 (5 bases). The germline V gene has CDR1 MNHEY and CDR2 SVGAGI. The length of the CDR3 is 15 residues. V lost 0 bases to trimming and J lost 3 bases, with 11 bases between them.

This clone was recorded a few times. V usage is TRBV7-9 and J usage is TRBJ2-1; 9 bases agree with TRBD1. Losses at the gene ends were 1 base for V and 2 bases for J; bases not matched to a gene: 0. Germline assignment: CDR1 SEHNR and CDR2 FQNEAQ (reference sequence). The CDR3 spans 15 residues. The CDR3 here is CASSLGQGAYNEQFF. The CDR3 DNA reads TGTGCCAGCAGCTTAGGACAGGGGGCCTACAATGAGCAGTTCTTC.

The V and J genes are TRBV19 and TRBJ2-2, with TRBD2 matching over 10 bases. The CDR3 spans 16 residues. J lost 7 bases, V lost 7 bases, and 12 bases had no gene match. From germline, CDR1 is LNHDA and CDR2 SQIVND (reference sequence). The CDR3 sequence is CASTYLSGRAVGELFF. The DNA of the CDR3 is TGTGCCAGTACCTATCTCAGCGGGAGGGCCGTCGGGGAGCTGTTTTTT.

This clone showed up just a few times. The J gene is TRBJ1-1, the V gene TRBV5-6; D gene ambiguous. There are 12 residues in the CDR3. The V gene's germline CDR1 is SGHDT and CDR2 YYEEEE. V was cut by 1 base and J by 1 base, with 2 bases left in between. DNA of the CDR3: TGTGCCAGCAGCTTGAGGAACACTGAAGCTTTCTTT. Protein: CASSLRNTEAFF. The whole variable domain, remainder taken from reference TRBV5-6 and TRBJ1-1, is DAGVTQSPTHLIKTRGQQVTLRCSPKSGHDTVSWYQQALGQGPQFIFQYYEEEERQRGNFPDRFSGHQFPNYSSELNVNALLLGDSALYLCASSLRNTEAFFGQGTRLTVV.

The chain is built from TRBV5-1 and TRBJ2-1; 8 nucleotides agree with TRBD2. Unmatched junction bases numbered 10, after V lost 4 bases and J lost 4 bases. CDR1 is SGHRS, CDR2 YFSETQ, per germline. The CDR3 covers 16 residues. The CDR3 protein is CASSMSGSASYNEQFF. The CDR3 DNA reads as TGCGCCAGCAGCATGAGCGGGAGTGCCAGTTACAATGAGCAGTTCTTC.

This clone was counted once. V and J are TRBV15 and TRBJ1-2, with TRBD1 matching 8 bases. The CDR3 spans 16 residues. The germline CDR1 and CDR2 sequences are LNHNV and YYDKDF (reference sequence). After removal of 1 base from V and 9 bases from J, the junction contained 13 bases not matched to a gene. The DNA for the CDR3 is TGTGCCACCAGCAGAGCCGCCATTGCAGGGGGCGGAAGCTACACCTTC. This gives the protein CATSRAAIAGGGSYTF.

The gene calls are TRBV6-4 and TRBJ1-6; 12 bases are shared with TRBD1. The germline V gene has CDR1 MRHNA and CDR2 SNTAGT. The CDR3 runs to 15 residues. Trimming at V came to 5 bases and at J to 10 bases, leaving 6 bases not matched to a gene. The chain's CDR3 is CASSRGQGANSPLHF. CDR3 DNA: TGTGCCAGCAGTCGGGGACAGGGGGCAAACTCACCCCTCCACTTT.

The chain carries TRBV10-1 and TRBJ2-1, with 9 bases aligning to TRBD2. CDR1 is WNHNN and CDR2 is SYGVQD in the germline V gene (reference sequence). V lost 4 bases and J lost 2; bases outside the gene matches: 9. The CDR3 runs to 17 residues. CDR3 loop: CASSGVAGVIAYNEQFF. DNA for the CDR3: TGCGCCAGCAGTGGGGTAGCGGGAGTCATTGCCTACAATGAGCAGTTCTTC.

The rearrangement joins TRBV2 to TRBJ2-5; tentatively, D is TRBD1 (5 bases). CDR1 is SNHLY and CDR2 is FYNNEI in the germline V gene. V was clipped by 6 bases and J by 2 bases, with 10 bases between them. CDR3 length: 13 amino acids. The CDR3 protein is CASRWGRQETQYF. The DNA for the CDR3 is TGTGCCAGCAGGTGGGGCAGGCAAGAGACCCAGTACTTC.

The chain joins TRBV5-6 to TRBJ2-7; D uncertain. There are 12 residues in the CDR3. Per the germline V gene, CDR1 is SGHDT and CDR2 is YYEEEE. The V end was cut by 0 bases, the J end by 6 bases, with 7 bases between. CDR3 in DNA: TGTGCCAGCAGCTTGGAAATCCGCGAGCAGTACTTC. Residues: CASSLEIREQYF.

CDR3 amino acids: CAISETSGTYEQYF. The CDR3 DNA is TGTGCCATCAGTGAGACTAGCGGAACCTACGAGCAGTACTTC. The chain carries TRBV10-3 and TRBJ2-7; TRBD2 matches 8 bases. The V segment lost 2 bases and the J segment 2 bases; nucleotides outside the gene matches: 2. The CDR3 sequence is 14 residues long. Germline V gene lookup returns CDR1 ENHRY and CDR2 SYGVKD.